This T cell receptor (beta chain) emerged from a study of Ad26.COV2.S vaccination and SARS-CoV-2 variants. The treatment is: 15 to 20 received Ad26.COV2.S at low or high dose, single or two shots; a few received placebo; per-sample allocation not given. It was on day 63 after the first vaccine or placebo injection that samples were taken. Libraries were prepared by immunoSEQ multiplex PCR; TCRdb keeps only in-frame clonotypes and omits some of them. The sample gives 450,000 to 550,000 clones, around 89% of which show up once; 1.7% is in the top ten. The sequence came from a person aged 18-65 years who received the Ad26.COV2.S COVID-19 vaccine or a placebo. Material: peripheral blood, obtained in a trial of Ad26.COV2.S vaccine versus placebo.

The CDR3 is CASSLASGTASYEQYF. CDR3 coding DNA: TGTGCCAGCAGCTTGGCCTCCGGGACAGCAAGCTACGAGCAGTACTTC. The chain is built from TRBV7-2 and TRBJ2-7, with 7 bases aligning to TRBD1. The CDR3 has 16 residues. Germline CDR1 SGHTA, CDR2 FQGNSA. V lost 3 bases, J lost 3 bases, and 11 bases stayed unmatched.